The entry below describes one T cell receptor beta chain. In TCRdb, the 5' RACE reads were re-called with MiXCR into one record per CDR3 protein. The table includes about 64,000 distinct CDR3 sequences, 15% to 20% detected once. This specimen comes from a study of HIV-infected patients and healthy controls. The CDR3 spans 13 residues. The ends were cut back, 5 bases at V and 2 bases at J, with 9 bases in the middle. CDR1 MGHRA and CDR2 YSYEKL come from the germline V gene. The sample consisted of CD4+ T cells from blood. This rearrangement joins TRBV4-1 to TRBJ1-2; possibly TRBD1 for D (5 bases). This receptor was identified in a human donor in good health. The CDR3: CASSAGVNYGYTF. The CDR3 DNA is TGCGCCAGCAGCGCGGGGGTAAACTATGGCTACACCTTC.